The 4 T cell receptor beta chains given below trace back to one sample, sequenced in a study of blood T cell repertoires in COVID-19. Profiled with immunoSEQ multiplex PCR; TCRdb holds only in-frame clones, not every one. The table includes around 280,000 clones, 75% to 90% detected once. Source material: peripheral blood. All receptors come from a woman aged 45-59 years who had recovered from COVID-19.

The gene calls are TRBV4-1 and TRBJ2-1; no clear D gene. V dropped 4 bases and J dropped 0 bases, with 10 bases sitting between them. The CDR3 covers 15 residues. Germline V gene data show CDR1 as MGHRA and CDR2 as YSYEKL. The CDR3 DNA is TGCGCCAGCAGCCTGCAGGCGAGCTCCTACAATGAGCAGTTCTTC. Translation: CASSLQASSYNEQFF.

Only a few counts were recorded for this clone. The CDR3: CASSQEILYGYTF. The CDR3 DNA reads as TGTGCCAGCAGCCAAGAAATATTGTATGGCTACACCTTC. The rearrangement joins TRBV3-1 (or the pseudogene TRBV3-2) to TRBJ1-2; no firm D call. The CDR3 runs 13 residues. Germline CDR1 and CDR2: LGHDT and YNNKEL (reference sequence). V lost 0 bases and J 5 bases, leaving 7 bases between the germline ends.

V usage is TRBV7-9 and J usage is TRBJ2-6, with D possibly being TRBD2 (6 bases). Germline V gene data show CDR1 as SEHNR and CDR2 as FQNEAQ (reference sequence). The ends were cut back, 1 base at V and 3 bases at J, with 13 bases in the middle. The CDR3 is made up of 17 amino acids. The DNA for the CDR3 is TGTGCCAGCAGCTTAGGGTTCGGAGGGGTTGGGGCCAACGTCCTGACTTTC. It yields the protein CASSLGFGGVGANVLTF.

V and J are TRBV7-9 and TRBJ2-3; possible D gene TRBD1, 6 bases. The ends were cut back, 6 bases at V and 1 base at J, with 14 bases in the middle. This CDR3 spans 15 amino acids. Germline V lookup: CDR1 SEHNR, CDR2 FQNEAQ (reference sequence). The CDR3 nucleotides are TGTGCCAGCAGATATACAGGGTCCGGCACAGATACGCAGTATTTT. This sequence encodes CASRYTGSGTDTQYF.